This TCR beta chain was recovered during a study of blood T cell repertoires in COVID-19. TCRdb's table, derived via immunoSEQ multiplex PCR, lists solely in-frame clones and lacks some. The table lists about 97,000 clones, approximately 86% of them singletons. Germline values: CDR1 SGHDT, CDR2 YYEEEE. V was pared by 1 base and J by 3 bases, with 10 bases between. The CDR3 contains 14 residues. Sequencing was done on a sample of peripheral blood. The chain uses TRBV5-6 and TRBJ2-5, with D tentatively TRBD1 (6 bases). The sequence was obtained from a man aged 50-59 years with COVID-19, enrolled during active disease. The DNA of the CDR3 is TGTGCCAGCAGCTTGCCGACAGGCGAAGAGACCCAGTACTTC. As protein: CASSLPTGEETQYF.